The source of this T cell receptor beta chain is a study of shared clonotypes between healthy human individuals. Study outcomes and limitations: Clonotype sharing among donors was expected to depend on sequencing depth. Represented diversity, genetic and exposure-history alike, was limited by few donors.

Per the original methods: ImmunoSEQ supplied junction-only sequences lacking quality scores, so filtering was different. Here immunoSEQ multiplex PCR was the method, and the copy in TCRdb shows in-frame clones only, minus some. V and J calls and clone size are as listed in that table; D and trimming were resolved from the DNA. The sample lists some 2,000,000 clones, 95% occurring once. The length of the CDR3 is 14 residues. The germline V and J ends were trimmed by 3 bases and 5 bases, with 11 bases remaining between them. The germline V gene encodes CDR1 GTSNPN and CDR2 SVGIG (reference sequence). About this clone: Antigen unknown.

The receptor was isolated from a man younger than 35 in good health. V is TRBV30 and J is TRBJ1-6, with D uncertain. Source material: naive CD4+ T cells sorted from blood. Specified subset: CD45RA+ positively selected. CDR3: CAWSSGNHNSPLHF. The CDR3 nucleotides are TGTGCCTGGAGCTCGGGGAATCATAATTCACCCCTCCACTTT.